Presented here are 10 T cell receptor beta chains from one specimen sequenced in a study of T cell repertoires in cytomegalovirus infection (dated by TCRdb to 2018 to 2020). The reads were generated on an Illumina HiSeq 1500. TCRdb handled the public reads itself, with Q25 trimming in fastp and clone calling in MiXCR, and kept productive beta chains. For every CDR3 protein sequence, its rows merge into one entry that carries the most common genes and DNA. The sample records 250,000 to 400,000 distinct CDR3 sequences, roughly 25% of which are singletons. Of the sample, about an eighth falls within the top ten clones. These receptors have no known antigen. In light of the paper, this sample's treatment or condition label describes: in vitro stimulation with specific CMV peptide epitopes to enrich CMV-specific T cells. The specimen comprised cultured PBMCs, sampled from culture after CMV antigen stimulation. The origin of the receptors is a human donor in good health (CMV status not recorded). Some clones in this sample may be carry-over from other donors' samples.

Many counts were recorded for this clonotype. This CDR3 reads CASSSAQFYEQYF. DNA for the CDR3: TGTGCCAGCAGCTCCGCCCAATTCTACGAGCAGTACTTC. The chain couples TRBV7-2 to TRBJ2-7; no clear D gene. V lost 4 bases, J lost 3 bases, and 10 bases lay in between. This CDR3 region has 13 residues. Germline V gives CDR1 SGHTA, CDR2 FQGNSA.

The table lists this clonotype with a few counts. CDR3: CASSQDLDSSWNIQYF. The CDR3, as DNA: TGCGCCAGCAGCCAAGATCTGGACTCATCATGGAACATTCAGTACTTC. The rearrangement links TRBV4-3 to TRBJ2-4; a weak D match, TRBD2 (5 bases). V lost 0 bases and J lost 7, with 16 bases in between. This CDR3 is 16 amino acids long. Germline V gene sequence: CDR1 LGHNA, CDR2 YSLEER.

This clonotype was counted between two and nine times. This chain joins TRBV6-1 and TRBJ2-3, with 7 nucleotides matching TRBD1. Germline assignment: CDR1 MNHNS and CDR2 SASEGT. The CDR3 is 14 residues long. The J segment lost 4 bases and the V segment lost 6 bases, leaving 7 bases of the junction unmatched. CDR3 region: CASRPGQYPDTQYF. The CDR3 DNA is TGTGCCAGCAGACCGGGACAGTACCCAGATACGCAGTATTTT.

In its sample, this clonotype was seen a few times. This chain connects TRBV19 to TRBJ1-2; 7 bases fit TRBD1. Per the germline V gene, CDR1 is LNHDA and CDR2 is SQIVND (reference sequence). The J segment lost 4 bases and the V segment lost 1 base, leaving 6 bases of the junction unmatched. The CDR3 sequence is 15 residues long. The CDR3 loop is CASSIAGTASYGYTF. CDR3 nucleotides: TGTGCCAGTAGTATAGCAGGGACAGCAAGCTATGGCTACACCTTC.

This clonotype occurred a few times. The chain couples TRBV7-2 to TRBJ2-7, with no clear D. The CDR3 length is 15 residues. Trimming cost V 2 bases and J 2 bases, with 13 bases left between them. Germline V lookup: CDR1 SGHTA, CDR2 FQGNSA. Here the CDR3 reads CASSLLIVPPYEQYF. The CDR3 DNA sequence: TGTGCCAGCAGCTTATTAATAGTTCCTCCCTACGAGCAGTACTTC.

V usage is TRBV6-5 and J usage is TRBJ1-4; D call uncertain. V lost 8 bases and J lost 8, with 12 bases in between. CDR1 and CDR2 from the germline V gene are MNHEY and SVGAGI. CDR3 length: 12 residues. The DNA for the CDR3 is TGTGCCAGCCGGACGGGGAACGAAAAACTGTTTTTT. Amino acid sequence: CASRTGNEKLFF.

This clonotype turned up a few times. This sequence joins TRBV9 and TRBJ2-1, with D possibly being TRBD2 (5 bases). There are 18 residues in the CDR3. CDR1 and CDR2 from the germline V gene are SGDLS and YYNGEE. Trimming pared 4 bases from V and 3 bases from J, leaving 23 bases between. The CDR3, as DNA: TGTGCCAGCAGCTTCAGCCCTCTCTGGCCCGGGGACTACAATGAGCAGTTCTTC. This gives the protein CASSFSPLWPGDYNEQFF.

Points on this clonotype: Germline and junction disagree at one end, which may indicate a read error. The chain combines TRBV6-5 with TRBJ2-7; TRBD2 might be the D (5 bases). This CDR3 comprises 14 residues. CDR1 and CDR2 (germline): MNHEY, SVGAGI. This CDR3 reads CANSTSPGNYEQYF. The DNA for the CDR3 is TGTGCCAACAGTACGAGTCCCGGGAACTACGAGCAGTACTTC.

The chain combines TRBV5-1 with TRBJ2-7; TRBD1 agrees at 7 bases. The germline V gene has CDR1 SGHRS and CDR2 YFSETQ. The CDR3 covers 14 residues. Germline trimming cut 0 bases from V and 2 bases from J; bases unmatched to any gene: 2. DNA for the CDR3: TGCGCCAGCAGCTTGGTGGGACAGCCCTACGAGCAGTACTTC. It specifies CASSLVGQPYEQYF.

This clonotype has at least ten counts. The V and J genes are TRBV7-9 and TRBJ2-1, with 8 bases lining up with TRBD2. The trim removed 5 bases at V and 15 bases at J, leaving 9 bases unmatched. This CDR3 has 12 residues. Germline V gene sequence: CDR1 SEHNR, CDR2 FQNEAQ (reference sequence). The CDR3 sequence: CASSVTSGQTFF. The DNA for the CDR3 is TGTGCCAGCAGCGTTACTAGCGGTCAAACGTTCTTC.